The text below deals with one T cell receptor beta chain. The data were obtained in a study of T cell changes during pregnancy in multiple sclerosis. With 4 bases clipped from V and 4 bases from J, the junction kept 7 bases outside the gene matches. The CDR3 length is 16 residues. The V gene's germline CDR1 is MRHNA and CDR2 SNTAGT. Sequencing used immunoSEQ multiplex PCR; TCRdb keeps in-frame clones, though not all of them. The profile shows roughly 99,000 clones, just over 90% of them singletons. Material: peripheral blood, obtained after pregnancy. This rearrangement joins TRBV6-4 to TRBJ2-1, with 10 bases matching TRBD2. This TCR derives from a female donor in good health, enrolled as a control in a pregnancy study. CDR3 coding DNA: TGTGCCAGCAGTGCCGAGGGACTAGCGCCATACAATGAGCAGTTCTTC. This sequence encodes CASSAEGLAPYNEQFF.